This passage covers 21 T cell receptor beta chains from one sample sequenced in a study of T cell changes during pregnancy in multiple sclerosis. The data were produced by immunoSEQ multiplex PCR, yet TCRdb's version contains in-frame clones alone and is incomplete. The sample has approximately 100,000 clones, around 93% seen once. This specimen consisted of peripheral blood, obtained before pregnancy. The receptors derive from a female donor with multiple sclerosis, enrolled in a pregnancy study.

The chain is built from TRBV23-1 and TRBJ2-7; 8 bases match TRBD1. TRBV23-1 qualifies as an ORF whose function is uncertain. The V and J ends lost 0 bases and 3 bases, in that order; junction bases with no gene match: 4. The CDR3 extends over 15 amino acids. The CDR3 DNA reads TGCGCCAGCAGTCAATCCTCGGACAGGGTCTACGAGCAGTACTTC. Translating it yields CASSQSSDRVYEQYF.

The chain links TRBV11-2 to TRBJ2-2, with D possibly being TRBD2 (6 bases). Germline lookup yields CDR1 SGHAT and CDR2 FQNNGV. The CDR3 has 16 amino acids. V lost 5 bases and J lost 4, with 17 bases in between. CDR3 sequence reads: CASSQGGRLSTGELFF. The CDR3, as DNA: TGTGCCAGCAGCCAAGGAGGGAGGTTGAGCACCGGGGAGCTGTTTTTT.

The V call is TRBV7-6, the J call TRBJ2-7; 7 nucleotides match TRBD1. Germline-derived CDR1 and CDR2 are SGHVS and FNYEAQ. The CDR3 has 14 amino acids. V lost 2 bases to trimming and J lost 5 bases; unmatched junction nucleotides: 6. CDR3 in amino acids: CASSLREGADEQYF. Here the CDR3 DNA reads TGTGCCAGCAGCTTACGTGAGGGGGCCGACGAGCAGTACTTC.

The chain has TRBV19 and TRBJ1-1; weak D call: TRBD1 (5 bases). The V and J ends lost 3 bases and 0 bases respectively, with 8 bases between them. The CDR3 is 14 amino acids. CDR1 and CDR2 from the germline V gene are LNHDA and SQIVND (reference sequence). CDR3 sequence reads: CASSMGHLNTEAFF. CDR3 nucleotides: TGTGCCAGTAGTATGGGGCACTTGAACACTGAAGCTTTCTTT.

The chain is built from TRBV23-1 and TRBJ1-2; possibly TRBD1 for D (6 bases). TRBV23-1 is annotated as an ORF whose role is uncertain. V lost 0 bases, J lost 7 bases, and 12 bases lay in between. CDR3 length: 14 residues. CDR3 DNA sequence: TGCGCCAGCAGTCAATCTCCAGGGGAGACTGGCTACACCTTC. It specifies CASSQSPGETGYTF.

The chain employs TRBV10-1 and TRBJ1-2; 7 bases map to TRBD1. The CDR3 has 18 amino acids. V shed 5 bases and J 2 bases; nucleotides not matched to a gene: 17. CDR1 and CDR2 from the germline V gene are WNHNN and SYGVQD (reference sequence). In DNA form, the CDR3 reads TGCGCCAGCAGTCGGGGGCGGACAGGCGGGAATAGGAACTATGGCTACACCTTC. Amino acids: CASSRGRTGGNRNYGYTF.

The genes are TRBV5-4 and TRBJ1-1; 9 bases agree with TRBD1. Looked up from germline, CDR1 is SGHNT and CDR2 is YYREEE (reference sequence). The V gene end was trimmed by 3 bases and the J gene end by 8 bases; junction bases not matched to a gene: 2. The CDR3 is 12 amino acids. The CDR3 is CASSSGQGEAFF. The DNA for the CDR3 is TGTGCCAGCAGCTCGGGACAGGGAGAAGCTTTCTTT.

V and J are TRBV4-1 and TRBJ2-1; TRBD2 agrees at 8 bases. The CDR3 runs 16 residues. Germline CDR1 and CDR2: MGHRA and YSYEKL. V lost 1 base to trimming and J lost 10 bases; unmatched junction nucleotides: 12. CDR3 sequence (DNA): TGCGCCAGCAGCCAAGGCGGGAGGCCGTCAGCGTTAGAGCAGTTCTTC. Translation: CASSQGGRPSALEQFF.

The gene calls are TRBV6-5 and TRBJ2-1; 7 bases are a match to TRBD2. The V and J ends lost 5 bases and 3 bases, in that order; junction bases with no gene match: 4. From germline, CDR1 is MNHEY and CDR2 SVGAGI. CDR3 size: 14 residues. The CDR3, as DNA: TGTGCCAGCAGTAAAGGGACTATCTACAATGAGCAGTTCTTC. Its protein product is CASSKGTIYNEQFF.

CDR3 amino acids: CASSTSGRSGYNEQFF. CDR3 bases: TGTGCCAGCAGTACTAGCGGGAGAAGTGGGTACAATGAGCAGTTCTTC. This sequence joins TRBV28 and TRBJ2-1; the match to TRBD2 covers 11 bases. The germline V gene encodes CDR1 MDHEN and CDR2 SYDVKM. The V segment lost 5 bases and the J segment 4 bases; nucleotides outside the gene matches: 7. The CDR3 extends over 16 amino acids.

The gene calls are TRBV4-3 and TRBJ2-1, with D uncertain. The length of the CDR3 is 15 residues. Germline CDR1 LGHNA, CDR2 YSLEER. V shed 1 base and J shed 4 bases, with 11 bases lying between them. The CDR3 is CASSQATKYYNEQFF. The CDR3 DNA reads as TGCGCCAGCAGCCAAGCCACTAAATATTACAATGAGCAGTTCTTC.

This chain links TRBV14 with TRBJ2-5; 7 bases are shared with TRBD1. V was pared by 4 bases and J by 4 bases, with 3 bases of the junction left unmatched. The V gene's germline CDR1 is SGHDN and CDR2 FVKESK. The CDR3 has 13 amino acids. CDR3 DNA: TGTGCCAGCAGCCGGGACAGCCTAGAGACCCAGTACTTC. Translation gives CASSRDSLETQYF.

This chain links TRBV4-2 with TRBJ1-2; TRBD1 is a possible D gene (5 bases). The ends were cut back, 4 bases at V and 6 bases at J, with 18 bases in the middle. This CDR3 region has 15 residues. CDR1 and CDR2 from the germline V gene are LGHNA and YNFKEQ. CDR3: CASSRTLQGKDGYTF. In DNA form, the CDR3 reads TGTGCCAGCAGCCGAACTCTGCAGGGAAAGGATGGCTACACCTTC.

This rearrangement joins TRBV5-1 to TRBJ1-4, with D maybe TRBD1 (5 bases). The V end was cut by 1 base, the J end by 5 bases, with 21 bases between. The CDR3 covers 18 residues. CDR1 and CDR2 (germline): SGHRS, YFSETQ. The CDR3 loop reads CASSLWGGARLSNEKLFF. The CDR3 coding sequence is TGCGCCAGCAGCTTGTGGGGCGGCGCCCGGTTGAGCAATGAAAAACTGTTTTTT.

This clone has a handful of counts. This chain connects TRBV15 to TRBJ2-2; 8 nucleotides match TRBD2. CDR1 and CDR2 from the germline V gene are LNHNV and YYDKDF (reference sequence). V lost 0 bases and J lost 3; bases outside the gene matches: 3. The CDR3 runs 16 residues. The CDR3 coding sequence is TGTGCCACCAGCAGAGATCCGGGGGGGCACACCGGGGAGCTGTTTTTT. This codes for CATSRDPGGHTGELFF.

The chain joins TRBV15 to TRBJ2-7; 8 nucleotides agree with TRBD2. This CDR3 has 16 amino acids. Germline V gives CDR1 LNHNV, CDR2 YYDKDF (reference sequence). The J segment lost 2 bases and the V segment lost 5 bases, leaving 11 bases of the junction unmatched. CDR3: CATSSLLSGSPYEQYF. CDR3 in DNA: TGTGCCACCAGCTCCTTACTGAGCGGGAGCCCCTACGAGCAGTACTTC.

The V gene is TRBV29-1, the J gene TRBJ2-1, with D perhaps matching TRBD1 (5 bases). V was cut by 4 bases and J by 2 bases, with 9 bases left in between. Germline assignment: CDR1 SQVTM and CDR2 ANQGSEA. This CDR3 is built from 13 residues. CDR3 in DNA: TGCAGCGTTGTACAGGTGACCTACAATGAGCAGTTCTTC. Its protein product is CSVVQVTYNEQFF.

The CDR3 reads CASSRQSQETQYF. For the CDR3, the DNA is TGCGCCAGCAGCCGACAGTCCCAAGAGACCCAGTACTTC. The chain joins TRBV5-1 to TRBJ2-5, with D possibly matching TRBD1 (5 bases). Germline V CDR1 and CDR2: SGHRS, YFSETQ. Trimming pared 4 bases from V and 1 base from J, leaving 8 bases between. CDR3 size: 13 residues.

The chain is built from TRBV27 and TRBJ1-2; 8 bases line up with TRBD1. The germline gives CDR1 MNHEY, CDR2 SMNVEV (reference sequence). This CDR3 has 15 amino acids. The ends lost 3 bases at V and 8 bases at J; junction bases unmatched: 11. The CDR3 loop is CASSFLRTGPLGYTF. Written as DNA, the CDR3 is TGTGCCAGCAGTTTCCTCCGGACAGGGCCGTTAGGCTACACCTTC.

This chain joins TRBV28 and TRBJ2-1; 8 bases align to TRBD2. The trim removed 1 base at V and 7 bases at J, leaving 6 bases unmatched. The CDR3 has 15 residues. Germline CDR1 and CDR2: MDHEN and SYDVKM. CDR3 region: CASSLYSGILNEQFF. The CDR3 DNA reads as TGTGCCAGCAGTTTATATAGCGGGATTCTGAATGAGCAGTTCTTC.

This sequence joins TRBV29-1 and TRBJ1-2, with a possible D match to TRBD1 (5 bases). Germline CDR1 is SQVTM and CDR2 is ANQGSEA. The CDR3 is 12 residues long. Trimming stripped 4 bases from V and 4 bases from J, with 10 bases between. CDR3 DNA sequence: TGCAGCGTTGTAGGAGGGGTCTATGGCTACACCTTC. This encodes CSVVGGVYGYTF.